Below are 18 T cell receptor beta chains sequenced from a single sample in a study of beta chain features in type 1 diabetes. Points from the study as a whole: Type 1 diabetes patients showed a moderate but significant shortening of TCRB CDR3s in all four CD4+ subsets.

These receptors are not linked to any known antigen. Expressed TCRB transcripts were sequenced because the isolated RNA had all been reverse transcribed beforehand. Clones were sequenced by immunoSEQ multiplex PCR, and TCRdb holds only the in-frame ones, with some missing. The data contain over 150,000 clones, 6.5% to 10% of them seen just once; the ten biggest clones take up approximately 0.54%. Sequencing was performed on central memory CD4+ T cells from blood. The receptor set was obtained from a woman aged 18 to 35 with type 1 diabetes.

This clone was observed a few times. The chain employs TRBV4-1 and TRBJ2-1, with D perhaps matching TRBD1 (6 bases). Per germline, CDR1 MGHRA and CDR2 YSYEKL. This CDR3 is built from 14 residues. V was pared by 0 bases and J by 9 bases, with 12 bases between. CDR3 in amino acids: CASSQDPGVLEQFF. The CDR3 DNA reads as TGCGCCAGCAGCCAAGATCCAGGGGTGCTTGAGCAGTTCTTC.

The chain links TRBV5-4 to TRBJ1-5; 8 bases fit TRBD1. V shed 3 bases, J shed 5 bases, and the junction held 4 bases outside the gene matches. Germline V gene data show CDR1 as SGHNT and CDR2 as YYREEE (reference sequence). The CDR3 loop spans 14 amino acids. Here the CDR3 reads CASSSGQGDQPQHF. CDR3 nucleotides: TGTGCCAGCAGCTCCGGACAGGGAGATCAGCCCCAGCATTTT.

The J gene is TRBJ2-2, the V gene TRBV30; TRBD2 agrees at 7 bases. V dropped 4 bases and J dropped 5; count of bases not matched to a gene: 7. This CDR3 contains 14 residues. CDR1 is GTSNPN and CDR2 is SVGIG in the germline V gene (reference sequence). The CDR3 reads CAWMVGGSTGELFF. The CDR3 DNA is TGTGCCTGGATGGTCGGCGGGAGTACCGGGGAGCTGTTTTTT.

This clone has a handful of counts. V usage is TRBV6-1 and J usage is TRBJ2-3, with TRBD2 as a possible D gene (6 bases). The CDR3 contains 14 residues. In germline, CDR1 is MNHNS, CDR2 SASEGT. The V end was cut by 2 bases, the J end by 5 bases, with 11 bases between. The CDR3 reads CASSELWTKDTQYF. The CDR3 DNA is TGTGCCAGCAGTGAACTCTGGACTAAAGATACGCAGTATTTT.

This clone was observed a few times. The J gene is TRBJ2-5, the V gene TRBV5-4; TRBD2 matches at 11 bases. The CDR3 length is 16 residues. The V gene's germline CDR1 is SGHNT and CDR2 YYREEE (reference sequence). V trimming: 4 bases; J trimming: 1 base; junction bases outside the gene matches: 6. CDR3 coding DNA: TGTGCCAGCAGCCTCCCTAGCGGGGGGCGCCAAGAGACCCAGTACTTC. Its translation is CASSLPSGGRQETQYF.

The chain carries TRBV30 and TRBJ2-7; D possibly corresponds to TRBD2 (5 bases). The CDR3 runs 13 residues. Per germline, CDR1 GTSNPN and CDR2 SVGIG (reference sequence). Trimming removed 2 bases at V and 0 bases at J, with 8 bases between. DNA of the CDR3: TGTGCCTGGAGTAGGGAGTACTCCTACGAGCAGTACTTC. This translates into CAWSREYSYEQYF. Variable domain in full (rest from reference TRBV30 and TRBJ2-7): SQTIHQWPATLVQPVGSPLSLECTVEGTSNPNLYWYRQAAGRGLQLLFYSVGIGQISSEVPQNLSASRPQDRQFILSSKKLLLSDSGFYLCAWSREYSYEQYFGPGTRLTVT.

The rearrangement joins TRBV7-9 to TRBJ1-3, with D uncertain. The CDR3 length is 15 residues. Germline CDR1 is SEHNR and CDR2 is FQNEAQ (reference sequence). Trimming pared 4 bases from V and 4 bases from J, leaving 14 bases between. The CDR3 region is CASSSAGFLGNTIYF. CDR3 DNA sequence: TGTGCCAGCAGCTCGGCCGGGTTCCTCGGAAACACCATATATTTT.

This chain joins TRBV7-6 and TRBJ2-6, with TRBD1 matching 9 bases. This CDR3 has 16 residues. CDR1 is SGHVS, CDR2 FNYEAQ, per germline. V lost 4 bases, J lost 0 bases, and 1 base stayed unmatched. The CDR3 loop reads CASSSGQGSGANVLTF. DNA of the CDR3: TGTGCCAGCAGCTCGGGACAGGGCTCTGGGGCCAACGTCCTGACTTTC.

A few counts support this clone. The V gene is TRBV18, the J gene TRBJ2-7; tentatively, D is TRBD2 (5 bases). V was trimmed by 2 bases and J by 3 bases, leaving 8 bases between them. The CDR3 length is 13 residues. The germline CDR1 and CDR2 sequences are KGHSH and LQKENI. The CDR3 sequence: CASSPSGVYEQYF. Here the CDR3 DNA reads TGTGCCAGCTCACCATCCGGGGTCTACGAGCAGTACTTC.

In this sample, this clone turned up a few times. V usage is TRBV11-2 and J usage is TRBJ2-1; no clear D gene. The CDR3 loop spans 14 amino acids. Germline assignment: CDR1 SGHAT and CDR2 FQNNGV. Trimming stripped 5 bases from V and 9 bases from J, with 17 bases between. The CDR3 region is CASSRARASSEQFF. CDR3 in DNA: TGTGCCAGCAGCCGTGCCCGAGCGAGCTCTGAGCAGTTCTTC. Using reference TRBV11-2 and TRBJ2-1 for the parts outside the CDR3, the full variable domain is EAGVAQSPRYKIIEKRQSVAFWCNPISGHATLYWYQQILGQGPKLLIQFQNNGVVDDSQLPKDRFSAERLKGVDSTLKIQPAKLEDSAVYLCASSRARASSEQFFGPGTRLTVL.

A note on this clone: The sample has other DNA sequences that encode this CDR3 too. This sequence joins TRBV4-3 and TRBJ2-3; unclear D gene. Trimming took off 0 bases at V and 6 bases at J, with 7 bases between the two ends. In germline, CDR1 is LGHNA, CDR2 YSLEER. The CDR3 extends over 13 amino acids. The CDR3 bases are TGCGCCAGCAGCCAAGATATCCGGGATACGCAGTATTTT. Its protein product is CASSQDIRDTQYF.

The chain links TRBV5-1 to TRBJ2-5, with TRBD2 identical over 8 bases. Per the germline V gene, CDR1 is SGHRS and CDR2 is YFSETQ. The V gene end was trimmed by 3 bases and the J gene end by 2 bases; junction bases not matched to a gene: 9. The CDR3 is 16 residues long. CDR3 coding DNA: TGCGCCAGCAGCTCGGCCCGGGGCGGGGGGCAAGAGACCCAGTACTTC. Translated: CASSSARGGGQETQYF. The full variable domain, in which reference TRBV5-1 and TRBJ2-5 provide the parts outside the CDR3, is KAGVTQTPRYLIKTRGQQVTLSCSPISGHRSVSWYQQTPGQGLQFLFEYFSETQRNKGNFPGRFSGRQFSNSRSEMNVSTLELGDSALYLCASSSARGGGQETQYFGPGTRLLVL.

The J gene is TRBJ2-1, the V gene TRBV14; TRBD1 is a possible D gene (6 bases). The CDR3 extends over 14 amino acids. CDR1 and CDR2 from the germline V gene are SGHDN and FVKESK. The V and J ends lost 3 bases and 9 bases respectively, with 15 bases between them. CDR3 amino acids: CASSHGQGRREQFF. The CDR3 region has the DNA TGTGCCAGCAGCCATGGTCAGGGGCGCCGTGAGCAGTTCTTC.

V is TRBV29-1 and J is TRBJ2-5; no clear D gene. The CDR3 sequence is 12 residues long. V was trimmed by 4 bases and J by 1 base, leaving 7 bases between them. Germline V gene data show CDR1 as SQVTM and CDR2 as ANQGSEA. CDR3 sequence (DNA): TGCAGCGTTGCGGCAGGCCAAGAGACCCAGTACTTC. Protein: CSVAAGQETQYF. Complete variable domain (other parts from reference TRBV29-1 and TRBJ2-5): SAVISQKPSRDICQRGTSLTIQCQVDSQVTMMFWYRQQPGQSLTLIATANQGSEATYESGFVIDKFPISRPNLTFSTLTVSNMSPEDSSIYLCSVAAGQETQYFGPGTRLLVL.

The V call is TRBV6-4, the J call TRBJ1-2; D not resolved. The V end was cut by 6 bases, the J end by 7 bases, with 18 bases between. Germline V gene sequence: CDR1 MRHNA, CDR2 SNTAGT. CDR3 size: 14 residues. The CDR3 sequence is CASSPDWTGGGYTF. The CDR3 nucleotides read TGTGCCAGCAGCCCAGACTGGACGGGAGGTGGCTACACCTTC.

This clone appeared a few times. This rearrangement joins TRBV20-1 to TRBJ1-4; no definite D call. The V end was cut by 3 bases, the J end by 8 bases, with 7 bases between. Per germline, CDR1 DFQATT and CDR2 SNEGSKA (reference sequence). This CDR3 is 11 amino acids long. CDR3 coding DNA: TGCAGTGCTAGCCCCGGGGAAAAACTGTTTTTT. This codes for CSASPGEKLFF.

This clone was detected only a few times. The DNA for the CDR3 is TGCAGCGTTGTGCGGCAACTCACAGGGATGGCTGAAGCTTTCTTT. This gives the protein CSVVRQLTGMAEAFF. J is TRBJ1-1 and V is TRBV29-1; weak D call: TRBD1 (6 bases). The CDR3 has 15 residues. The V gene's germline CDR1 is SQVTM and CDR2 ANQGSEA. Trimming removed 4 bases at V and 6 bases at J, with 21 bases between.

This chain connects TRBV11-2 to TRBJ1-2; D perhaps matches TRBD1 (5 bases). Germline V CDR1 and CDR2: SGHAT, FQNNGV. V gave up 5 bases and J gave up 12 bases, with 13 bases separating them. The CDR3 sequence is 11 residues long. CDR3 DNA: TGTGCCAGCAGCCATGGGGCTTTGGACACCTTC. It codes for CASSHGALDTF.